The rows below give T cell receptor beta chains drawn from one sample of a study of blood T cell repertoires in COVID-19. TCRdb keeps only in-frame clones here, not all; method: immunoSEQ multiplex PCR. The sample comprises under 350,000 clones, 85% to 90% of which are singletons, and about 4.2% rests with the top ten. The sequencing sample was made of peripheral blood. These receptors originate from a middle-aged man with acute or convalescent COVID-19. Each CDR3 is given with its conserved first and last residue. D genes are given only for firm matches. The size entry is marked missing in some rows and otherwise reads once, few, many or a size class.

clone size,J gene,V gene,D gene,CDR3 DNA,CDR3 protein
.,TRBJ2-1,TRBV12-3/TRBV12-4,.,TGTGCCAGCAGTTTATTAGATGAGCAGTTCTTC,CASSLLDEQFF
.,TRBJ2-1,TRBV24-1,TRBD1,TGTGCCACCAGTGACCCGGGACAGGGAAGACGACCGCATGAGCAGTTCTTC,CATSDPGQGRRPHEQFF
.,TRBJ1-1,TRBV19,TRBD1,TGTGCCAGTAGTAAACAGGGGGCTGGGGAAGCTTTCTTT,CASSKQGAGEAFF
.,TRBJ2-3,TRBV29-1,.,TGCAGCGTTTCTTACACAGGGACAGATACGCAGTATTTT,CSVSYTGTDTQYF
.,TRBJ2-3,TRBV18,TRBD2,TGTGCCAGCTCACCACTTCATAGCGGGGACCGCACAGATACGCAGTATTTT,CASSPLHSGDRTDTQYF
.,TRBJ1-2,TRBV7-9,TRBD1,TGTGCCAGCAGTCCTACAGGGGTCTACTATGGCTACACCTTC,CASSPTGVYYGYTF
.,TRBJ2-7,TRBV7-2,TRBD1,TGTGCCAGCAGCTATTACAGGGGGCCCTACGAGCAGTACTTC,CASSYYRGPYEQYF
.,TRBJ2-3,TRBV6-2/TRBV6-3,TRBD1,TGTGCCAGCAGTACCCGACAGGGGGCCAGCACAGATACGCAGTATTTT,CASSTRQGASTDTQYF
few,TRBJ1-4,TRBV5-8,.,TGTGCCAGCAGCGGACAGGAAAAACTGTTTTTT,CASSGQEKLFF
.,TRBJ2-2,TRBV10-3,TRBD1,TGTGCCATCAGTGACGGGGGGACAGGGGGGGCGGACACCGGGGAGCTGTTTTTT,CAISDGGTGGADTGELFF
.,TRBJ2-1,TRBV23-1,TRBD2,TGCGCCAGCAGTCGTAGGCCTAGCGGGGGGCCTGCCTACAATGAGCAGTTCTTC,CASSRRPSGGPAYNEQFF
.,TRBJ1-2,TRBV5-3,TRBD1,TGTGCCAGAAGATTTGACCGGGACAGGGATCATCTGGGGCATGGCTACACCTTC,CARRFDRDRDHLGHGYTF
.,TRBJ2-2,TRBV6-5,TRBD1,TGTGCCAGCAGTTATACAGGGGATTCCACCGGGGAGCTGTTTTTT,CASSYTGDSTGELFF
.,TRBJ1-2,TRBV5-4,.,TGTGCCAGCAGCGCCACTCCAGGGGCTAACTATGGCTACACCTTC,CASSATPGANYGYTF
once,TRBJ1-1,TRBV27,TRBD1,TGTGCCAGCAGTGTGACCTGGGACAGGGGTTCAGCTTTCTTT,CASSVTWDRGSAFF
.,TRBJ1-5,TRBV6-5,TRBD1,TGTGCCAGCAGTACCGACAGGGATCAGCCCCAGCATTTT,CASSTDRDQPQHF
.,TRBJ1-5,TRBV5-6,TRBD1,TGTGCCAGCAGCTTTCGCTCTACCCAAGGACAGGTCCTACCAGTGGCCCAGCATTTT,CASSFRSTQGQVLPVAQHF
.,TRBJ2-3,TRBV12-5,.,TGTGCTAGTGGTAGGGGAAGGGGGCAGTATTTT,CASGRGRGQYF
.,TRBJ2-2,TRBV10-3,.,TGTGCCATCAGTGCCAGGGCTGACGGGGAGCTGTTTTTT,CAISARADGELFF
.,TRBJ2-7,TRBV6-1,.,TGTGCCAGCAGTGAAGGCCTGGGAGCTACCGACGAGCAGTACTTC,CASSEGLGATDEQYF
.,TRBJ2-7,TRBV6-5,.,TGTGCCAGCTCTGGGGGGACCTACGAGCAGTACTTC,CASSGGTYEQYF
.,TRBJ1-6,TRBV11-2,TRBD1,TGTGCCAGCAGCCTAGCGTGGGACAGGGATTCACCCCTCCACTTT,CASSLAWDRDSPLHF
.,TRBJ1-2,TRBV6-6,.,TGTGCCAGCAGTTACCTCCCCCCTAACTATGGCTACACCTTC,CASSYLPPNYGYTF
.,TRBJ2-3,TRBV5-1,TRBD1,TGCGCCAGCAGCACGTCCGGGACAGGGTCAGATACGCAGTATTTT,CASSTSGTGSDTQYF
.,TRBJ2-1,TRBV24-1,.,TGTGCCACCAGTGATGCGGGTTTCTCGGGGAATGAGCAGTTCTTC,CATSDAGFSGNEQFF
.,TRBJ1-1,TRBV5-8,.,TGTGCCAGCAATCGGGTCGGGGCTGAAGCTTTCTTT,CASNRVGAEAFF
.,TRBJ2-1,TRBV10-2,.,TGCGCCAGCAGCCCTTCAGCGCCATCCTACAATGAGCAGTTCTTC,CASSPSAPSYNEQFF
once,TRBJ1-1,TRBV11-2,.,TGTGCCAGCAGCTTAGCGCGGGGCCGGAGCACTGAAGCTTTCTTT,CASSLARGRSTEAFF
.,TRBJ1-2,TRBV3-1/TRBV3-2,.,TGTGCCAGCAGCCAAGTCCCAGGGAATGGCTACACCTTC,CASSQVPGNGYTF
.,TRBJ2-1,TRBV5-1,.,TGCGCCAGCAGCTTGGTCAGGGACTCCTACAATGAGCAGTTCTTC,CASSLVRDSYNEQFF
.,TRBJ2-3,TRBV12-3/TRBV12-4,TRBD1,TGTGCCAGCACAGGGGGCTCGACAGATACGCAGTATTTT,CASTGGSTDTQYF
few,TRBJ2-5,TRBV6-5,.,TGTGCCAGCAGGCCCTTGACGGGGTCGGCCCAGTACTTC,CASRPLTGSAQYF